A selection of T cell receptor beta chains follows, all from one sample in a study of cytomegalovirus exposure and HLA in healthy donors. Sequenced by immunoSEQ multiplex PCR; TCRdb stores in-frame clones only, minus some. Seen here are approximately 100,000 clones, 60% to 85% observed once, and the top ten hold around 9.3%. Sequenced input: PBMCs. These receptors were taken from a man aged 50 to 60 in good health and CMV-seronegative. Each CDR3 is given with its conserved first and last residue. Fields, in order: D gene, V gene, clone size, J gene, CDR3 protein, CDR3 DNA. The D gene is left open where the match is weak. Size tells how often a clone was seen (once, few, many) or the class of an expanded clone, and some rows leave it out.

D: TRBD2; V: TRBV15; size: once; J: TRBJ2-7; CDR3: CATSRGLASGTYEQYF; DNA: TGTGCCACCAGCAGGGGCCTGGCTAGCGGAACCTACGAGCAGTACTTC
D: TRBD2; V: TRBV6-6; size: -; J: TRBJ2-7; CDR3: CASRLREGPYEQYF; DNA: TGTGCCAGCAGATTGCGGGAGGGCCCATACGAGCAGTACTTC
D: -; V: TRBV11-3; size: few; J: TRBJ2-5; CDR3: CASSKGVSGPGETQYF; DNA: TGTGCCAGCAGCAAAGGGGTTTCAGGTCCGGGAGAGACCCAGTACTTC
D: -; V: TRBV9; size: -; J: TRBJ1-1; CDR3: CASSRTTGLTEAFF; DNA: TGTGCCAGCAGCAGAACCACAGGGTTGACTGAAGCTTTCTTT
D: -; V: TRBV5-1; size: -; J: TRBJ2-2; CDR3: CATRPMNTGELFF; DNA: TGCGCCACCCGCCCTATGAACACCGGGGAGCTGTTTTTT
D: TRBD1; V: TRBV28; size: -; J: TRBJ1-5; CDR3: CASMSGGPPQPQHF; DNA: TGTGCCAGCATGTCAGGGGGCCCTCCTCAGCCCCAGCATTTT
D: -; V: TRBV5-6; size: few; J: TRBJ2-5; CDR3: CASSLGSQETQYF; DNA: TGTGCCAGCAGCTTGGGCAGCCAAGAGACCCAGTACTTC
D: -; V: TRBV7-3; size: once; J: TRBJ1-6; CDR3: CASSLGTEWASPLHF; DNA: TGTGCCAGCAGCTTAGGGACTGAGTGGGCTTCACCCCTCCACTTT
D: TRBD2; V: TRBV2; size: few; J: TRBJ2-1; CDR3: CASGRGDIHEQFF; DNA: TGTGCCAGCGGGCGGGGGGATATCCATGAGCAGTTCTTC
D: -; V: TRBV27; size: once; J: TRBJ2-7; CDR3: CASSLSPFYEQYF; DNA: TGTGCCAGCAGTTTATCCCCGTTCTACGAGCAGTACTTC
D: TRBD1; V: TRBV6-4; size: few; J: TRBJ1-2; CDR3: CASIEPDRDRLDGYTF; DNA: TGTGCCAGCATCGAGCCTGACCGGGACAGACTGGATGGCTACACCTTC
D: TRBD2; V: TRBV28; size: few; J: TRBJ2-1; CDR3: CASSPGGAGADEQFF; DNA: TGTGCCAGCAGCCCAGGAGGAGCGGGAGCAGATGAGCAGTTCTTC
D: -; V: TRBV19; size: -; J: TRBJ2-1; CDR3: CASSTGSVVYNEQFF; DNA: TGTGCCAGTAGTACCGGTTCGGTAGTCTACAATGAGCAGTTCTTC
D: -; V: TRBV4-2; size: -; J: TRBJ1-2; CDR3: CASSQDRGGGYTF; DNA: TGTGCCAGCAGCCAAGATAGGGGGGGTGGCTACACCTTC
D: -; V: TRBV28; size: few; J: TRBJ1-4; CDR3: CASARSGGAGLEKLFF; DNA: TGTGCCAGCGCCAGATCGGGGGGCGCGGGATTAGAAAAACTGTTTTTT
D: TRBD2; V: TRBV15; size: -; J: TRBJ2-7; CDR3: CATSRDRSGPSGSHEQYF; DNA: TGTGCCACCAGCAGAGATCGTAGTGGTCCTAGCGGGAGCCACGAGCAGTACTTC
D: -; V: TRBV2; size: few; J: TRBJ2-1; CDR3: CASSDTGKTYNEQFF; DNA: TGTGCCAGCAGTGATACAGGGAAGACTTACAATGAGCAGTTCTTC
D: -; V: TRBV6-5; size: once; J: TRBJ1-2; CDR3: CASSAGGAGYTF; DNA: TGTGCCAGCAGTGCCGGCGGAGCTGGCTACACCTTC
D: -; V: TRBV7-9; size: few; J: TRBJ1-2; CDR3: CASSLERQSYTF; DNA: TGTGCCAGCAGCTTAGAACGCCAGTCCTACACCTTC
D: -; V: TRBV2; size: -; J: TRBJ1-4; CDR3: CASMRRDEKLFF; DNA: TGTGCCAGCATGCGCAGGGATGAAAAACTGTTTTTT
D: TRBD2; V: TRBV7-3; size: -; J: TRBJ2-1; CDR3: CASSLTRTSGRAFGNEQFF; DNA: TGTGCCAGCAGCTTAACCAGAACTAGCGGGAGGGCCTTTGGGAATGAGCAGTTCTTC
D: -; V: TRBV27; size: -; J: TRBJ1-6; CDR3: CASSPQAPAPLHF; DNA: TGTGCCAGCAGCCCCCAGGCTCCGGCACCCCTCCACTTT
D: -; V: TRBV30; size: -; J: TRBJ2-2; CDR3: CAWKRLANTGELFF; DNA: TGTGCCTGGAAGCGACTGGCGAACACCGGGGAGCTGTTTTTT
D: TRBD2; V: TRBV7-6; size: once; J: TRBJ2-7; CDR3: CARRAGGPSNEQYF; DNA: TGTGCCAGACGAGCGGGAGGGCCGAGTAACGAGCAGTACTTC
D: TRBD2; V: TRBV5-5; size: -; J: TRBJ2-1; CDR3: CASSSPSGYNEQFF; DNA: TGTGCCAGCAGCTCCCCTAGCGGATACAATGAGCAGTTCTTC
D: TRBD2; V: TRBV9; size: -; J: TRBJ2-1; CDR3: CASSVGERGGSGNEQFF; DNA: TGTGCCAGCAGCGTAGGGGAGCGGGGGGGCTCTGGCAATGAGCAGTTCTTC
D: TRBD1; V: TRBV7-9; size: -; J: TRBJ2-3; CDR3: CASSPRTGFVTDTQYF; DNA: TGTGCCAGCAGCCCCAGGACAGGGTTCGTCACAGATACGCAGTATTTT
D: -; V: TRBV30; size: once; J: TRBJ1-6; CDR3: CACEVSYNSPLHF; DNA: TGTGCCTGTGAGGTTTCCTATAATTCACCCCTCCACTTT
D: -; V: TRBV29-1; size: -; J: TRBJ1-4; CDR3: CSVRDIGNEKLFF; DNA: TGCAGCGTTAGGGACATTGGGAATGAAAAACTGTTTTTT
D: TRBD2; V: TRBV5-6; size: -; J: TRBJ2-3; CDR3: CASSVSLAGGSTQYF; DNA: TGTGCCAGCAGCGTATCGCTAGCGGGAGGAAGTACGCAGTATTTT
D: TRBD1; V: TRBV5-1; size: few; J: TRBJ2-5; CDR3: CASSWDRIQETQYF; DNA: TGCGCCAGCAGCTGGGACAGGATCCAAGAGACCCAGTACTTC
D: TRBD1; V: TRBV5-1; size: -; J: TRBJ2-2; CDR3: CASSLTGTGLTGELFF; DNA: TGCGCCAGCAGCTTAACCGGGACAGGGCTCACCGGGGAGCTGTTTTTT
D: TRBD2; V: TRBV11-1; size: few; J: TRBJ2-1; CDR3: CASSLGTSVDEQFF; DNA: TGTGCCAGCAGCTTGGGGACTAGCGTCGATGAGCAGTTCTTC
D: -; V: TRBV28; size: -; J: TRBJ2-1; CDR3: CASRPPTGNNEQFF; DNA: TGTGCCAGCAGGCCTCCGACAGGCAACAATGAGCAGTTCTTC
D: TRBD2; V: TRBV11-3; size: once; J: TRBJ2-3; CDR3: CASSLEGGTASTDTQYF; DNA: TGTGCCAGCAGCTTAGAGGGGGGGACCGCTAGCACAGATACGCAGTATTTT
D: -; V: TRBV30; size: -; J: TRBJ1-1; CDR3: CAWSVEGWTEAFF; DNA: TGTGCCTGGAGTGTAGAGGGTTGGACTGAAGCTTTCTTT
D: -; V: TRBV7-2; size: -; J: TRBJ2-5; CDR3: CASSLVRAMETQYF; DNA: TGTGCCAGCAGCTTGGTGAGGGCAATGGAGACCCAGTACTTC
D: TRBD1; V: TRBV6-1; size: -; J: TRBJ1-3; CDR3: CASSEKTTGAPGNTIYF; DNA: TGTGCCAGCAGTGAAAAAACTACAGGGGCTCCTGGAAACACCATATATTTT
D: TRBD1; V: TRBV7-9; size: -; J: TRBJ2-6; CDR3: CASSWPGQGKASGANVLTF; DNA: TGTGCCAGCAGCTGGCCGGGACAGGGTAAGGCCTCTGGGGCCAACGTCCTGACTTTC
D: -; V: TRBV7-3; size: once; J: TRBJ2-2; CDR3: CASSSYTGELFF; DNA: TGTGCCAGCAGCTCCTATACCGGGGAGCTGTTTTTT
D: -; V: TRBV5-1; size: -; J: TRBJ2-1; CDR3: CASSQGGLSEQFF; DNA: TGCGCCAGCAGCCAGGGGGGTTTGAGTGAGCAGTTCTTC
D: TRBD1; V: TRBV6-5; size: -; J: TRBJ1-2; CDR3: CASSLQLQGAGGYTF; DNA: TGTGCCAGCAGCCTACAGCTCCAGGGGGCGGGGGGCTACACCTTC
D: TRBD1; V: TRBV6-5; size: few; J: TRBJ2-6; CDR3: CASSRDSSGANVLTF; DNA: TGTGCCAGCAGTAGGGACAGCTCTGGGGCCAACGTCCTGACTTTC
D: -; V: TRBV19; size: -; J: TRBJ1-4; CDR3: CASRQTDSATNEKLFF; DNA: TGTGCCAGTAGACAGACGGATTCTGCAACTAATGAAAAACTGTTTTTT
D: TRBD1; V: TRBV11-1; size: -; J: TRBJ2-7; CDR3: CASGDRPTYEQYF; DNA: TGTGCCAGCGGGGACAGACCCACCTACGAGCAGTACTTC
D: -; V: TRBV5-4; size: -; J: TRBJ2-7; CDR3: CASSRDTYEQYF; DNA: TGTGCCAGCAGCCGGGACACCTACGAGCAGTACTTC
D: -; V: TRBV5-1; size: -; J: TRBJ2-7; CDR3: CASSLGGMPYEQYF; DNA: TGCGCCAGCAGCTTGGGAGGGATGCCCTACGAGCAGTACTTC
D: -; V: TRBV7-9; size: -; J: TRBJ2-1; CDR3: CASTSSTRAPNNEQFF; DNA: TGTGCCAGCACCTCGTCTACTAGGGCGCCTAACAATGAGCAGTTCTTC